What follows are 3 T cell receptor beta chains derived from one specimen sequenced in a study of blood T cell repertoires in COVID-19. Method: immunoSEQ multiplex PCR; TCRdb's copy keeps in-frame clones and lacks some. The sample records 240,000 or so clones, 70% to 90% being singletons. The material sequenced was PBMCs or T cells enriched from blood (not recorded which). The receptors derive from a woman aged 40 to 50 with acute COVID-19.

This chain links TRBV6-5 with TRBJ1-2; weak D call: TRBD1 (5 bases). Trimming removed 7 bases from V and 4 bases from J, with 7 bases in between. The V gene's germline CDR1 is MNHEY and CDR2 SVGAGI. CDR3 size: 11 residues. As DNA, the CDR3 is TGTGCCAGCAAGGACACCTATGGCTACACCTTC. As protein: CASKDTYGYTF.

The chain is built from TRBV7-9 and TRBJ1-6, with a tentative D call TRBD1 (5 bases). The CDR3 has 13 amino acids. V lost 5 bases, J lost 10 bases, and 12 bases lay in between. Germline values: CDR1 SEHNR, CDR2 FQNEAQ (reference sequence). The CDR3 region has the DNA TGTGCCAGCAGCACGAGTGGGGCCTCACCCCTCCACTTT. Amino acids: CASSTSGASPLHF.

The chain combines TRBV6-5 with TRBJ1-1; a weak D match, TRBD1 (5 bases). The CDR3 runs to 13 residues. V was pared by 6 bases and J by 1 base, with 9 bases between. Germline V CDR1 and CDR2: MNHEY, SVGAGI. The CDR3 sequence: CASSHRTNTEAFF. The CDR3 DNA reads as TGTGCCAGCAGCCACAGGACGAACACTGAAGCTTTCTTT.